A selection of T cell receptor beta chains follows, all from one sample in a study of molecular identifiers for immune sequencing clone quantification. TCRdb re-called the PCR reads with MiXCR, one entry per CDR3 protein. Of around 460,000 distinct CDR3 sequences in the sample, about 21% are singletons; the top ten hold about 0.84%. Sequencing was carried out using naive CD8+ T cells from blood, with Jurkat cell RNA spiked in. Receptor source: a human donor in good health. Some libraries in this study had Jurkat cell RNA spiked in. The CDR3 runs from the conserved cysteine through the conserved F or W. A D gene is named only where the DNA matches it firmly. Clone size is given for some rows only: seen once, a few or many times, or a class if the clone is expanded.

d_call: .
v_call: TRBV4-3
j_call: TRBJ1-2
cdr3_length: 17
clone_size: .
cdr3_aa: CASSQDWGGGRDYGYTF
cdr3_nt: TGCGCCAGCAGCCAAGATTGGGGCGGCGGGAGGGACTATGGCTACACCTTC

d_call: TRBD1
v_call: TRBV6-2/TRBV6-3
j_call: TRBJ1-5
cdr3_length: 15
clone_size: many
cdr3_aa: CASSSGTASNQPQHF
cdr3_nt: TGTGCCAGCAGCTCCGGGACAGCTAGCAATCAGCCCCAGCATTTT

d_call: .
v_call: TRBV5-5
j_call: TRBJ2-1
cdr3_length: 14
clone_size: few
cdr3_aa: CASETMRYNNEQFF
cdr3_nt: TGTGCCAGCGAGACTATGAGGTACAACAATGAGCAGTTCTTC

d_call: .
v_call: TRBV7-9
j_call: TRBJ2-1
cdr3_length: 15
clone_size: .
cdr3_aa: CASSLGGSSYNEQSF
cdr3_nt: TGTGCCAGCAGCTTAGGGGGGTCGTCCTACAATGAGCAGTCCTTC

d_call: .
v_call: TRBV7-2
j_call: TRBJ1-6
cdr3_length: 15
clone_size: .
cdr3_aa: CASSLGLNGDSPLHF
cdr3_nt: TGTGCCAGCAGCTTAGGGCTTAATGGAGATTCACCCCTCCACTTT

d_call: TRBD1
v_call: TRBV19
j_call: TRBJ2-7
cdr3_length: 16
clone_size: few
cdr3_aa: CASSGTEKHSSYEQYF
cdr3_nt: TGTGCCAGTAGTGGGACAGAGAAGCACAGCTCCTACGAGCAGTACTTC

d_call: .
v_call: TRBV5-4
j_call: TRBJ1-2
cdr3_length: 14
clone_size: many
cdr3_aa: CASSLKGSFYGYTF
cdr3_nt: TGTGCCAGCAGCTTGAAGGGGAGTTTCTATGGCTACACCTTC

d_call: .
v_call: TRBV6-2/TRBV6-3
j_call: TRBJ2-1
cdr3_length: 13
clone_size: few
cdr3_aa: CASSYSGKNEQFF
cdr3_nt: TGTGCCAGCAGTTACTCAGGTAAAAATGAGCAGTTCTTC

d_call: TRBD1
v_call: TRBV14
j_call: TRBJ1-1
cdr3_length: 15
clone_size: many
cdr3_aa: CASSQKTGANTEAFF
cdr3_nt: TGTGCCAGCAGCCAAAAAACAGGGGCGAACACTGAAGCTTTCTTT

d_call: .
v_call: TRBV28
j_call: TRBJ2-7
cdr3_length: 16
clone_size: many
cdr3_aa: CASSSPDTLPRDEQYF
cdr3_nt: TGTGCCAGCAGTTCGCCTGACACGCTACCCCGGGACGAGCAGTACTTC

d_call: .
v_call: TRBV28
j_call: TRBJ2-7
cdr3_length: 14
clone_size: many
cdr3_aa: CASISKLLSYEQYF
cdr3_nt: TGTGCCAGCATAAGTAAACTACTCTCCTACGAGCAGTACTTC